This T cell receptor (beta chain) was captured by sequencing in a study of Ad26.COV2.S vaccination and SARS-CoV-2 variants. The wider study: The study gave Ad26.COV2.S intramuscularly, once or twice 56 days apart.

Treatment defined: about 20 received Ad26.COV2.S at low or high dose, single or two shots; about five received placebo; per-sample allocation not given. Vaccine and placebo recipients were sampled on day 63 after the first injection. Boston hosted the donor, who was an adult aged 18-55 years. Points from the study as a whole: In TCR breadth and depth analyses, total T cell responses may have been underestimated.

Profiling relied on immunoSEQ multiplex PCR, and the TCRdb table lists in-frame clones only, not all of them. Of some 480,000 clones listed, around 88% are singletons. For this clone: What it binds is not known.

This clonotype was sampled from a person between 18 and 59 years old who received the Ad26.COV2.S COVID-19 vaccine or a placebo. Sequences were derived from peripheral blood, sampled in a trial of Ad26.COV2.S vaccine versus placebo.

This chain's CDR3 is CASSPTSGLGSSYNEQFF. CDR3 nucleotides: TGTGCCAGTAGCCCGACTAGCGGGCTGGGGAGCTCCTACAATGAGCAGTTCTTC. The chain uses TRBV19 and TRBJ2-1, with 10 bases aligning to TRBD2. With V trimmed by 6 bases and J by 0 bases, 11 bases remained unmatched. The CDR3 is 18 residues long. Germline V lookup: CDR1 LNHDA, CDR2 SQIVND (reference sequence).